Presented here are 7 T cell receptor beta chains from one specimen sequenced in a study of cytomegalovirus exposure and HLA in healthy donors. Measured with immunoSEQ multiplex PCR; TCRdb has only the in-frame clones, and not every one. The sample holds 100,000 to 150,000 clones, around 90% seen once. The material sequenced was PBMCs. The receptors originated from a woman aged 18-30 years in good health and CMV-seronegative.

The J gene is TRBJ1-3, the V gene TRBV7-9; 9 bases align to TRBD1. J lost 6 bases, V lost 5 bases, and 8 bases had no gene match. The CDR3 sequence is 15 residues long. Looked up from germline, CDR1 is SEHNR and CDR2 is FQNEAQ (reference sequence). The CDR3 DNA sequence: TGTGCCAGCAGCCCGTGGGGACAGGGCGAAAACACCATATATTTT. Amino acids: CASSPWGQGENTIYF.

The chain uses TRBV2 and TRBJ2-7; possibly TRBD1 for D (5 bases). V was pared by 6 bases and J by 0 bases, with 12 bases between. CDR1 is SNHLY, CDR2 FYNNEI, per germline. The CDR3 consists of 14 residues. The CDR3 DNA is TGTGCCAGCAGGAAGACAGAAAGCTCCTACGAGCAGTACTTC. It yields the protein CASRKTESSYEQYF.

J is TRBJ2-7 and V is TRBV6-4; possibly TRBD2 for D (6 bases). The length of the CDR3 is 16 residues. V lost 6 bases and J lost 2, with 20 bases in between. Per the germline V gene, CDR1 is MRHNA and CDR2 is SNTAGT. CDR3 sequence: CASRRNRDSQAYEQYF. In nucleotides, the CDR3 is TGTGCCAGCAGACGGAACCGGGACTCCCAGGCCTACGAGCAGTACTTC.

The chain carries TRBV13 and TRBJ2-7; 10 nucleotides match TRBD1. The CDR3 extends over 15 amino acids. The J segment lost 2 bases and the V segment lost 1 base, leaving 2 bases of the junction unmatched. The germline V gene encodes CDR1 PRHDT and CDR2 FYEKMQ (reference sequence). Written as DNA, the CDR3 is TGTGCCAGCAGCTTAGTCGGGACAGGGGCCTACGAGCAGTACTTC. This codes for CASSLVGTGAYEQYF. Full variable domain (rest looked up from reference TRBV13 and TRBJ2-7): AAGVIQSPRHLIKEKRETATLKCYPIPRHDTVYWYQQGPGQDPQFLISFYEKMQSDKGSIPDRFSAQQFSDYHSELNMSSLELGDSALYFCASSLVGTGAYEQYFGPGTRLTVT.

Here the CDR3 DNA reads TGTGCCAGCAGTGACAGAACAAAAAACATTCAGTACTTC. Its translation: CASSDRTKNIQYF. This rearrangement joins TRBV2 to TRBJ2-4; no definite D call. This CDR3 comprises 13 residues. CDR1 is SNHLY and CDR2 is FYNNEI in the germline V gene. Trimming took off 3 bases at V and 4 bases at J, with 7 bases between the two ends.

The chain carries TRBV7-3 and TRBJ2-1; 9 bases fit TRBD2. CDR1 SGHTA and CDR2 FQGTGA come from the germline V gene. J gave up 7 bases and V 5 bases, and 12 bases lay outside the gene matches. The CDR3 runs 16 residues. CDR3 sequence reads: CASSKAGGLARNEQFF. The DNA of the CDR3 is TGTGCCAGCAGCAAGGCCGGGGGACTAGCTAGAAATGAGCAGTTCTTC. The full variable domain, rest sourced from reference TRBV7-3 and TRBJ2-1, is GAGVSQTPSNKVTEKGKYVELRCDPISGHTALYWYRQSLGQGPEFLIYFQGTGAADDSGLPNDRFFAVRPEGSVSTLKIQRTERGDSAVYLCASSKAGGLARNEQFFGPGTRLTVL.

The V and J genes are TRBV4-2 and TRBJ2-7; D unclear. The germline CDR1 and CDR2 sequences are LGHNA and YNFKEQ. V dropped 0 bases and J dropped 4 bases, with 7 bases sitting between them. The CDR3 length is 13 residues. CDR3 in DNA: TGTGCCAGCAGCCAAGACGCTAGTTACGAGCAGTACTTC. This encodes CASSQDASYEQYF.